A single sample gave rise to the 3 T cell receptor beta chains below, sequenced in a study of blood T cell repertoires in COVID-19. Here immunoSEQ multiplex PCR was the method, and the copy in TCRdb shows in-frame clones only, minus some. In the table there are 250,000 to 350,000 clones, 90% of which are singletons. Material for sequencing was PBMCs or T cells enriched from blood (not recorded which). The receptors here all came from a woman younger than 30 with acute COVID-19.

This sequence joins TRBV15 and TRBJ1-1, with TRBD1 as a possible D gene (5 bases). This CDR3 spans 14 amino acids. V shed 0 bases and J shed 11 bases, with 16 bases lying between them. Germline values: CDR1 LNHNV, CDR2 YYDKDF (reference sequence). The CDR3 nucleotides read TGTGCCACCAGCAGAGATTTTGGAGGGGAAATGGCTTTCTTT. Encoded protein: CATSRDFGGEMAFF.

J is TRBJ2-3 and V is TRBV21-1; TRBD2 is the table's D call and was not checked against the DNA. TRBV21-1 is a recognized pseudogene. This CDR3 contains 15 residues. The CDR3 region has the DNA TGTGCCAGCCCGGGTAAGCGTTCTAGCACAGATACGCAGTATTTT. This gives the protein CASPGKRSSTDTQYF.

The genes are TRBV25-1 and TRBJ2-2; no clear D. CDR3 length: 15 amino acids. The V end was cut by 6 bases, the J end by 1 base, with 12 bases between. Germline lookup yields CDR1 MGHDK and CDR2 SYGVNS. The CDR3 sequence: CASSALTGNTGELFF. CDR3 bases: TGTGCCAGCAGCGCCCTGACGGGGAACACCGGGGAGCTGTTTTTT.